What follows are 26 T cell receptor beta chains derived from one specimen sequenced in a study of CD4 T cells in relation to SARS-CoV-2 and coronaviruses. Produced via immunoSEQ multiplex PCR; TCRdb's table is partial and in-frame only. This sample has roughly 20,000 clones; around three quarters occur once, and the top ten carry approximately 30%. Before the COVID-19 pandemic, during about 2010-2018, CD4+ T cells were taken from unexposed donors. After approximately 10 days of culture, CD4+ T cells were isolated. No antigens are known for them. Specimen: CD4+ T cells from PBMCs, cultured in vitro. These receptors were obtained from a human donor in good health.

This clone was counted a few times. The J gene is TRBJ1-2, the V gene TRBV12-3 or TRBV12-4, with D unclear. V shed 11 bases and J shed 8 bases, with 21 bases lying between them. This CDR3 is 13 amino acids long. CDR3 coding DNA: TGTGCCTCCGGTACTGAGGCAGGACGCGGCTACACCTTC. It translates to CASGTEAGRGYTF.

The rearrangement links TRBV6-4 to TRBJ2-1, with a weak D call TRBD2 (6 bases). V lost 4 bases and J lost 7, with 11 bases in between. Germline V gene data show CDR1 as MRHNA and CDR2 as SNTAGT. The CDR3 length is 13 residues. The CDR3: CASSVQSGNEQFF. The CDR3 DNA is TGTGCCAGCAGTGTCCAAAGCGGGAATGAGCAGTTCTTC.

The genes are TRBV28 and TRBJ2-1; 7 bases map to TRBD2. This CDR3 is 13 amino acids long. Germline values: CDR1 MDHEN, CDR2 SYDVKM. V dropped 6 bases and J dropped 8; count of bases not matched to a gene: 7. CDR3 nucleotide sequence: TGTGCCAGCAGGATGACTAGCTTTCATGAGCAGTTCTTC. This sequence encodes CASRMTSFHEQFF.

This rearrangement joins TRBV20-1 to TRBJ2-7; 10 bases map to TRBD2. From germline, CDR1 is DFQATT and CDR2 SNEGSKA (reference sequence). The CDR3 totals 15 residues. The V gene end was trimmed by 3 bases and the J gene end by 1 base; junction bases not matched to a gene: 6. CDR3 bases: TGCAGTGCTAGTGACTCAGCGGGAGGGTCCTACGAGCAGTACTTC. Translating it yields CSASDSAGGSYEQYF.

The gene calls are TRBV28 and TRBJ1-1; D unresolved. The CDR3 runs to 16 residues. V gave up 3 bases and J gave up 4 bases, with 18 bases separating them. Germline CDR1 and CDR2: MDHEN and SYDVKM. The CDR3, as DNA: TGTGCCAGCAGTTTTTCGGGAAAGTTAGATGGCACTGAAGCTTTCTTT. This codes for CASSFSGKLDGTEAFF. The full variable domain, in which reference TRBV28 and TRBJ1-1 provide the parts outside the CDR3, is DVKVTQSSRYLVKRTGEKVFLECVQDMDHENMFWYRQDPGLGLRLIYFSYDVKMKEKGDIPEGYSVSREKKERFSLILESASTNQTSMYLCASSFSGKLDGTEAFFGQGTRLTVV.

The chain is built from TRBV9 and TRBJ1-6; D is undetermined. V lost 6 bases, J lost 5 bases, and 6 bases lay in between. This CDR3 has 12 residues. CDR1 and CDR2 (germline): SGDLS, YYNGEE. CDR3 protein: CASNGDNSPLHF. In DNA, the CDR3 is TGTGCCAGCAACGGGGATAATTCACCCCTCCACTTT.

This chain links TRBV7-3 with TRBJ2-7; 9 positions agree with TRBD1. V lost 6 bases, J lost 3 bases, and 9 bases stayed unmatched. This CDR3 is 15 amino acids long. The germline CDR1 and CDR2 sequences are SGHTA and FQGTGA. CDR3 protein: CASSFDGTGNYEQYF. The CDR3 DNA sequence: TGTGCCAGCAGTTTCGACGGGACAGGGAACTACGAGCAGTACTTC.

This rearrangement joins TRBV7-5 to TRBJ2-1. TRBV7-5 is described as a pseudogene. This CDR3 has 20 residues. DNA of the CDR3: TGTGCCAGAAGCTTAATGAGCCCTAGCAGGGTGTGGCGCTCCTACAATGAGCAGTTCTTC. Translating gives CARSLMSPSRVWRSYNEQFF.

The J gene is TRBJ2-7, the V gene TRBV4-1; 9 bases fit TRBD2. Germline trimming cut 4 bases from V and 1 base from J; bases unmatched to any gene: 5. Germline CDR1 and CDR2: MGHRA and YSYEKL. The CDR3 is 15 residues long. The CDR3 DNA follows: TGCGCCAGCAGCCTCTTAGCGGGAGAGTCCTACGAGCAGTACTTC. Translated: CASSLLAGESYEQYF.

The chain employs TRBV6-1 and TRBJ1-2; the D is unclear. CDR3 size: 13 residues. In germline, CDR1 is MNHNS, CDR2 SASEGT. Trimming pared 2 bases from V and 4 bases from J, leaving 8 bases between. The CDR3 loop reads CASSESPGYGYTF. The CDR3 bases are TGTGCCAGCAGTGAATCCCCGGGCTATGGCTACACCTTC.

V is TRBV29-1 and J is TRBJ2-3; the match to TRBD2 covers 10 bases. The CDR3 sequence is 14 residues long. CDR1 is SQVTM and CDR2 is ANQGSEA in the germline V gene. J lost 5 bases, V lost 8 bases, and 10 bases had no gene match. CDR3 residues: CSTGPSGGLDTQYF. DNA for the CDR3: TGCAGCACAGGCCCTAGCGGGGGCTTAGATACGCAGTATTTT.

The rearrangement uses TRBV7-3 and TRBJ2-7; TRBD1 or TRBD2 may be the D gene (5 bases each). Trimming removed 4 bases at V and 3 bases at J, with 10 bases between. The CDR3 is made up of 13 amino acids. In germline, CDR1 is SGHTA, CDR2 FQGTGA. CDR3 nucleotides: TGTGCCAGCAGCTCCGTTGGGGGCTACGAGCAGTACTTC. Its protein is CASSSVGGYEQYF.

The genes are TRBV10-3 and TRBJ2-7; 7 bases map to TRBD1. From germline, CDR1 is ENHRY and CDR2 SYGVKD. Trimming cost V 6 bases and J 5 bases; bases outside gene matches: 13. CDR3 length equals 15 residues. The CDR3 DNA reads TGTGCCATCAGCGGGACGGGACAGAGGCTTGACGAGCAGTACTTC. This encodes CAISGTGQRLDEQYF.

This chain connects TRBV6-5 to TRBJ2-7; unclear D gene. Trimming removed 2 bases at V and 0 bases at J, with 11 bases between. CDR1 MNHEY and CDR2 SVGAGI come from the germline V gene. This CDR3 spans 15 amino acids. For the CDR3, the DNA is TGTGCCAGCAGTTACGGTCGAACCAACTCCTACGAGCAGTACTTC. As protein: CASSYGRTNSYEQYF.

V usage is TRBV18 and J usage is TRBJ2-5; 7 positions agree with TRBD1. The CDR3 totals 18 residues. Trimming removed 2 bases from V and 4 bases from J; junction bases left unmatched: 16. The germline gives CDR1 KGHSH, CDR2 LQKENI. The CDR3 region is CASSPWDSGVGKTETQYF. The CDR3 DNA follows: TGTGCCAGCTCACCATGGGACAGCGGCGTCGGCAAGACAGAGACCCAGTACTTC.

This clone was seen a single time. The rearrangement uses TRBV7-9 and TRBJ2-5; D unresolved. The V end lost 5 bases, the J end lost 5 bases, and 18 bases lay between the germline ends. The CDR3 has 15 residues. Germline V gives CDR1 SEHNR, CDR2 FQNEAQ (reference sequence). The CDR3 nucleotides are TGTGCCAGCAGCCTTCCGACTGGGAATGCGGAGACCCAGTACTTC. This encodes CASSLPTGNAETQYF.

This chain uses TRBV21-1 with TRBJ2-3. TRBV21-1 is a listed pseudogene. This CDR3 is built from 17 residues. CDR3 nucleotide sequence: TGTGCCAGCAGCGAAGGGAGGGGGGACCGCTGCACAGATACGCAGTATTTT. Its translation is CASSEGRGDRCTDTQYF.

The chain links TRBV24-1 to TRBJ2-3; 10 bases align to TRBD2. V lost 7 bases to trimming and J lost 6 bases; unmatched junction nucleotides: 12. The germline V gene has CDR1 KGHDR and CDR2 SFDVKD. This CDR3 has 16 residues. CDR3 in amino acids: CATSPGIAGGEDTQYF. The CDR3 DNA reads as TGTGCCACCAGCCCCGGGATAGCGGGAGGTGAGGATACGCAGTATTTT.

The gene calls are TRBV3-1 (or the pseudogene TRBV3-2) and TRBJ1-1; possibly TRBD1 for D (6 bases). The CDR3 has 12 residues. The V gene's germline CDR1 is LGHDT and CDR2 YNNKEL (reference sequence). The V end was cut by 8 bases, the J end by 6 bases, with 13 bases between. In DNA, the CDR3 is TGTGCCAGCCAGGGGCGAGTCGCTGAAGCTTTCTTT. It specifies CASQGRVAEAFF.

This clone is a singleton in its sample. The chain uses TRBV3-1 (or the pseudogene TRBV3-2) and TRBJ1-2, with D perhaps TRBD1 (6 bases). V lost 3 bases and J 2 bases, leaving 13 bases between the germline ends. The germline gives CDR1 LGHDT, CDR2 YNNKEL (reference sequence). CDR3 size: 15 residues. The CDR3 reads CASSQLGQLNYGYTF. In nucleotides, the CDR3 is TGTGCCAGCAGCCAGTTAGGACAGCTCAACTATGGCTACACCTTC.

The V call is TRBV27, the J call TRBJ2-7, with 9 bases that match TRBD1. This CDR3 contains 14 residues. Germline V gene sequence: CDR1 MNHEY, CDR2 SMNVEV (reference sequence). With V trimmed by 0 bases and J by 6 bases, 3 bases remained unmatched. CDR3 DNA sequence: TGTGCCAGCAGTTTATCTTCGACAGGGGGCGAGCAGTACTTC. It yields the protein CASSLSSTGGEQYF.

The chain combines TRBV18 with TRBJ1-1, with D uncertain. From germline, CDR1 is KGHSH and CDR2 LQKENI. Trimming removed 5 bases at V and 2 bases at J, with 12 bases between. The CDR3 spans 14 residues. In nucleotides, the CDR3 is TGTGCCAGCTCAGCAGGATACAGCAACACTGAAGCTTTCTTT. Translating gives CASSAGYSNTEAFF.

This chain joins TRBV5-1 and TRBJ2-1, with a tentative D call TRBD1 (6 bases). The CDR3 is 13 amino acids. Germline V gives CDR1 SGHRS, CDR2 YFSETQ. Trimming took off 4 bases at V and 7 bases at J, with 12 bases between the two ends. The CDR3 reads CASSAGTGNEQFF. The CDR3 DNA reads TGCGCCAGCAGCGCAGGAACAGGGAATGAGCAGTTCTTC.

V is TRBV5-1 and J is TRBJ2-1, with a possible D match to TRBD1 (6 bases). CDR1 and CDR2 from the germline V gene are SGHRS and YFSETQ. The V and J ends lost 4 bases and 7 bases respectively, with 30 bases between them. This CDR3 has 19 amino acids. DNA of the CDR3: TGCGCCAGCAGCCCCAGGCCCCGGACAGACCTCTTCGTTAGGAATGAGCAGTTCTTC. This sequence encodes CASSPRPRTDLFVRNEQFF.

The rearrangement joins TRBV3-1 (or the pseudogene TRBV3-2) to TRBJ1-1; D is uncertain. Germline CDR1 and CDR2: LGHDT and YNNKEL (reference sequence). The CDR3 runs to 13 residues. The ends were cut back, 5 bases at V and 1 base at J, with 8 bases in the middle. The CDR3: CASSFEGNTEAFF. For the CDR3, the DNA is TGTGCCAGCAGCTTCGAAGGGAACACTGAAGCTTTCTTT.

The chain employs TRBV5-1 and TRBJ2-1, with 8 positions matching TRBD2. This CDR3 is built from 16 residues. The germline gives CDR1 SGHRS, CDR2 YFSETQ. The ends lost 5 bases at V and 7 bases at J; junction bases unmatched: 14. CDR3 residues: CASSLNQREPGNEQFF. The CDR3 bases are TGCGCCAGCAGTCTGAACCAGCGGGAGCCAGGGAATGAGCAGTTCTTC.